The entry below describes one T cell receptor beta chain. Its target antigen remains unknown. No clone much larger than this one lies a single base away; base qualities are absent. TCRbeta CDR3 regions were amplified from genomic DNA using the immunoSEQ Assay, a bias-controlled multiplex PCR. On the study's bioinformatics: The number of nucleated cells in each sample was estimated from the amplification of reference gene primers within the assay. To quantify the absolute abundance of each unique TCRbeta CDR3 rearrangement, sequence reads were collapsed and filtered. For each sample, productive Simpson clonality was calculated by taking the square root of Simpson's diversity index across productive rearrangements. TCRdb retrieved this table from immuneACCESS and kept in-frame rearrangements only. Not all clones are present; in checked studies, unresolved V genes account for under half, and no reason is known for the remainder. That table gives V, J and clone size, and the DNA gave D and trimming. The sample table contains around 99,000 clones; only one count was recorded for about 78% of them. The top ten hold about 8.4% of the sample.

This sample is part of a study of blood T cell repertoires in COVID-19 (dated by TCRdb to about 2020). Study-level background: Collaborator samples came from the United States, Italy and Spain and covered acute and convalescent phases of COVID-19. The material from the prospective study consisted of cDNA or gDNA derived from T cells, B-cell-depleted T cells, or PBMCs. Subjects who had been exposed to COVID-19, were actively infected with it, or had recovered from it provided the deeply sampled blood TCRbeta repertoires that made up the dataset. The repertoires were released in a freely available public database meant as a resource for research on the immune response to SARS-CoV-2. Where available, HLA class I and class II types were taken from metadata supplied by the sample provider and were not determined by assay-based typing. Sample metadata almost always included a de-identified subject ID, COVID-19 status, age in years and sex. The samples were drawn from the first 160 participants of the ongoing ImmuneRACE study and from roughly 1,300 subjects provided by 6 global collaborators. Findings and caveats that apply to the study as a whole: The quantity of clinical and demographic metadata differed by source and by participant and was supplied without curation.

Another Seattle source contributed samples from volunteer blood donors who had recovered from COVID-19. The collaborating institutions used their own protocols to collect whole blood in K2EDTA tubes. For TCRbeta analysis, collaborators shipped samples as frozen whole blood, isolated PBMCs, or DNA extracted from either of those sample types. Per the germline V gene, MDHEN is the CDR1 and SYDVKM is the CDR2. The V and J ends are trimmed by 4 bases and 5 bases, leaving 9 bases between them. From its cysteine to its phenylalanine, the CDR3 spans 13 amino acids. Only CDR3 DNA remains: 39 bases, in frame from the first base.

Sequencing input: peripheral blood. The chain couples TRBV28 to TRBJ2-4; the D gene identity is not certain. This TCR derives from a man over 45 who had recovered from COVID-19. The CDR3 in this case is CASSSSQENIQYF. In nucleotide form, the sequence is TGTGCCAGCAGTTCATCGCAGGAAAACATTCAGTACTTC.